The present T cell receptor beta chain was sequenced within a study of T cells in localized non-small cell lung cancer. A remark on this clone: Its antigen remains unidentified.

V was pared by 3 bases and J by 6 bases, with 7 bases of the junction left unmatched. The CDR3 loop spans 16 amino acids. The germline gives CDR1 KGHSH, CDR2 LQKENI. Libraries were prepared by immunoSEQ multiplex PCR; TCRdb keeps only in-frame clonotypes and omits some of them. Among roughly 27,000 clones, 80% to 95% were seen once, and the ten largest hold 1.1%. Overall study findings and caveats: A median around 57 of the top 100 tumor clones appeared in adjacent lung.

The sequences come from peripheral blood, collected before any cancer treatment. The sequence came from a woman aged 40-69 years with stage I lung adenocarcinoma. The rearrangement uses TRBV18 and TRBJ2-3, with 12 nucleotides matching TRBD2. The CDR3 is CASSPRTSGDLDTQYF. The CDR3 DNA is TGTGCCAGCTCACCCCGGACTAGCGGGGACTTGGATACGCAGTATTTT.